Below, 15 T cell receptor beta chains from the same sample are listed, as sequenced in a study of shared clonotypes between healthy human individuals. Sequencing used immunoSEQ multiplex PCR; TCRdb keeps in-frame clones, though not all of them. Of about 2.3 million clones listed, 85% to 95% were seen once; the top ten hold about 0.39%. The sequenced sample consisted of naive CD4+ T cells from PBMCs. The sample's subset: CD45RA+ positively selected. Receptors originate from a man between 18 and 29 years old in good health. Some clones in this sample may be carry-over from other donors' samples.

The CDR3 nucleotides read TGTGCCAGCAGTAACCAGGGGGCAGGGGAAAAACTGTTTTTT. Translating it yields CASSNQGAGEKLFF. The V and J genes are TRBV6-1 and TRBJ1-4; 8 bases map to TRBD1. CDR1 and CDR2 from the germline V gene are MNHNS and SASEGT. CDR3 size: 14 residues. V trimming: 5 bases; J trimming: 8 bases; junction bases outside the gene matches: 7.

The chain links TRBV7-9 to TRBJ1-1; D gene ambiguous. This CDR3 has 17 residues. Between the trimmed V and J ends, which lost 5 bases and 1 base, there was a span of 20 bases. The germline gives CDR1 SEHNR, CDR2 FQNEAQ (reference sequence). CDR3 in DNA: TGTGCCAGCAGCCCGGCCGGACCCACCTGGAGGAACACTGAAGCTTTCTTT. Its translation: CASSPAGPTWRNTEAFF.

Details on this clone: Mismatch with germline at one junction end may stem from a read error. This sequence joins TRBV6-6 and TRBJ2-2; D perhaps matches TRBD1 (6 bases). The CDR3 extends over 16 amino acids. CDR1 and CDR2 from the germline V gene are MNHNY and SVGAGI (reference sequence). CDR3 residues: CASNYRESIRTGELFF. The CDR3 DNA follows: TGTGCCAGCAATTACAGGGAATCCATACGGACCGGGGAGCTGTTTTTT.

This clone was counted between two and nine times. The chain is built from TRBV7-3 and TRBJ1-1; D is unclear. Trimming took off 2 bases at V and 1 base at J, with 8 bases between the two ends. From germline, CDR1 is SGHTA and CDR2 FQGTGA. The CDR3 length is 14 residues. In nucleotides, the CDR3 is TGTGCCAGCAGCTTAGCACATACGAACACTGAAGCTTTCTTT. Amino acid sequence: CASSLAHTNTEAFF.

The gene calls are TRBV9 and TRBJ2-3, with no clear D. CDR1 and CDR2 (germline): SGDLS, YYNGEE. CDR3 length: 14 amino acids. V gave up 3 bases and J gave up 2 bases, with 10 bases separating them. In DNA form, the CDR3 reads TGTGCCAGCAGCGCGGACGGTTACACAGATACGCAGTATTTT. Its translation is CASSADGYTDTQYF. The full variable domain, with the rest looked up from reference TRBV9 and TRBJ2-3, is DSGVTQTPKHLITATGQRVTLRCSPRSGDLSVYWYQQSLDQGLQFLIQYYNGEERAKGNILERFSAQQFPDLHSELNLSSLELGDSALYFCASSADGYTDTQYFGPGTRLTVL.

This sequence joins TRBV29-1 and TRBJ2-2; D gene unclear. Germline CDR1 and CDR2: SQVTM and ANQGSEA. The V gene lost 5 bases and the J gene lost 0 bases, with 10 bases spanning the gap. The CDR3 has 14 residues. CDR3 sequence reads: CSVLSRPNTGELFF. CDR3 DNA sequence: TGCAGCGTTCTGAGCAGGCCGAACACCGGGGAGCTGTTTTTT.

V gene TRBV28 combines with J gene TRBJ2-7, with 10 bases matching TRBD2. Germline assignment: CDR1 MDHEN and CDR2 SYDVKM. CDR3 size: 16 residues. The V segment lost 6 bases and the J segment 3 bases; nucleotides outside the gene matches: 11. CDR3 DNA sequence: TGTGCCAGCAGAGGGGTTGCACTAGCGGGAATCTACGAGCAGTACTTC. Protein sequence: CASRGVALAGIYEQYF.

A single count supports this clone. The chain is built from TRBV11-2 and TRBJ2-7; 13 nucleotides align to TRBD2. V shed 2 bases, J shed 6 bases, and the junction held 10 bases outside the gene matches. Germline V gene data show CDR1 as SGHAT and CDR2 as FQNNGV. The CDR3 consists of 17 residues. The CDR3 DNA sequence: TGTGCCAGCAGCTTATGGGCACTAGCGGGAGGGGGCCGCGAGCAGTACTTC. This codes for CASSLWALAGGGREQYF.

This sequence joins TRBV4-1 and TRBJ1-1; a possible D gene is TRBD1 (6 bases). CDR1 is MGHRA, CDR2 YSYEKL, per germline. The CDR3 runs 14 residues. The ends were cut back, 1 base at V and 3 bases at J, with 9 bases in the middle. The CDR3 sequence is CASSQVPGDTEAFF. For the CDR3, the DNA is TGCGCCAGCAGCCAAGTTCCAGGGGACACTGAAGCTTTCTTT.

The chain combines TRBV5-6 with TRBJ2-2; a weak D match, TRBD1 (5 bases). CDR3 size: 16 residues. The germline V gene has CDR1 SGHDT and CDR2 YYEEEE. The V end lost 1 base, the J end lost 4 bases, and 14 bases lay between the germline ends. CDR3 in amino acids: CASSLPANRFTGELFF. CDR3 in DNA: TGTGCCAGCAGCTTGCCGGCCAACAGGTTCACCGGGGAGCTGTTTTTT.

The genes are TRBV27 and TRBJ1-5; D call uncertain. The germline V and J ends were trimmed by 8 bases and 4 bases, with 12 bases remaining between them. Looked up from germline, CDR1 is MNHEY and CDR2 is SMNVEV (reference sequence). There are 13 residues in the CDR3. The CDR3: CASRPRRNQPQHF. The DNA of the CDR3 is TGTGCCAGCCGTCCAAGGAGAAATCAGCCCCAGCATTTT.

About this clone: The same CDR3 also results from other DNA sequences found in this sample. The chain carries TRBV29-1 and TRBJ2-7, with D unclear. Between the trimmed V and J ends, which lost 7 bases and 2 bases, there was a span of 9 bases. The CDR3 runs to 11 residues. CDR1 SQVTM and CDR2 ANQGSEA come from the germline V gene. The CDR3 spells CSATVTYEQYF. CDR3 nucleotide sequence: TGCAGCGCCACGGTTACCTACGAGCAGTACTTC.

In its sample, this clone was seen once. The chain joins TRBV7-9 to TRBJ1-2; no definite D call. V was clipped by 1 base and J by 2 bases, with 11 bases between them. Germline V gives CDR1 SEHNR, CDR2 FQNEAQ (reference sequence). CDR3 length equals 15 residues. CDR3 sequence reads: CASSLVGSTNYGYTF. The CDR3 region has the DNA TGTGCCAGCAGCTTAGTAGGGTCTACAAACTATGGCTACACCTTC.

This chain joins TRBV28 and TRBJ1-4; 7 positions match TRBD1. The germline gives CDR1 MDHEN, CDR2 SYDVKM. V shed 6 bases and J 12 bases; nucleotides not matched to a gene: 13. The CDR3 loop spans 14 amino acids. CDR3 in amino acids: CASRSDRPTRELFF. The CDR3 DNA reads TGTGCCAGCAGATCGGACAGGCCCACAAGGGAACTGTTTTTT.

V is TRBV11-3 and J is TRBJ2-1, with no clear D. The CDR3 totals 14 residues. Germline lookup yields CDR1 SGHNT and CDR2 YENEEA. Trimming pared 4 bases from V and 8 bases from J, leaving 15 bases between. The DNA of the CDR3 is TGTGCCAGCAGCTCGGGTCCAGACGGCGATGAGCAGTTCTTC. It specifies CASSSGPDGDEQFF.